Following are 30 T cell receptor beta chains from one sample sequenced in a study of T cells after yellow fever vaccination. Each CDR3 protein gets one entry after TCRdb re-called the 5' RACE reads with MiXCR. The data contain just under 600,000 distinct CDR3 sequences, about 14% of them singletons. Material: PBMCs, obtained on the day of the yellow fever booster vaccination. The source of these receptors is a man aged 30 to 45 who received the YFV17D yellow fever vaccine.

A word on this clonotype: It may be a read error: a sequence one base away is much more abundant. This CDR3 reads CASSFKTGGRVEQYF. The CDR3 DNA sequence: TGTGCCAGCAGTTTCAAGACAGGAGGACGGGTCGAGCAGTACTTC. J is TRBJ2-7 and V is TRBV28; TRBD1 might be the D (6 bases). The germline V gene encodes CDR1 MDHEN and CDR2 SYDVKM. V lost 3 bases, J lost 6 bases, and 18 bases lay in between. This CDR3 contains 15 residues.

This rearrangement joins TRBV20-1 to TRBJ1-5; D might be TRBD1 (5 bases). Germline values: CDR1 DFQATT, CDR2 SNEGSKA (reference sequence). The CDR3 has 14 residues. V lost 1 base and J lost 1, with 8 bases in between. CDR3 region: CSARVGASNQPQHF. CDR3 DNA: TGCAGTGCTAGAGTCGGGGCGAGCAATCAGCCCCAGCATTTT.

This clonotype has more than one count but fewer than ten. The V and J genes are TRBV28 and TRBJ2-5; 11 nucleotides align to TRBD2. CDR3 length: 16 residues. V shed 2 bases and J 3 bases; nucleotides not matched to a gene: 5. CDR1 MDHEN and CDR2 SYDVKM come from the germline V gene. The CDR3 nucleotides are TGTGCCAGCAGTTTACCTCCGGGACTAGCGGAAGAGACCCAGTACTTC. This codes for CASSLPPGLAEETQYF. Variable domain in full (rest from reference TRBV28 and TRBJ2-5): DVKVTQSSRYLVKRTGEKVFLECVQDMDHENMFWYRQDPGLGLRLIYFSYDVKMKEKGDIPEGYSVSREKKERFSLILESASTNQTSMYLCASSLPPGLAEETQYFGPGTRLLVL.

The CDR3 DNA sequence: TGTGCCAGCAACAGAGGGGGCGGGGAGCTGTTTTTT. Its translation: CASNRGGGELFF. The rearrangement uses TRBV6-5 and TRBJ2-2, with a tentative D call TRBD1 (6 bases). The CDR3 runs to 12 residues. The V end lost 7 bases, the J end lost 7 bases, and 10 bases lay between the germline ends. Per germline, CDR1 MNHEY and CDR2 SVGAGI.

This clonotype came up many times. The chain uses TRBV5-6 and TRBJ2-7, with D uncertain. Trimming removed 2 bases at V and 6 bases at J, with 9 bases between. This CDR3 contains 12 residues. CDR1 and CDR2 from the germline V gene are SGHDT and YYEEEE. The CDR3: CASSFASGEQYF. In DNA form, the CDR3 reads TGTGCCAGCAGCTTCGCCTCGGGCGAGCAGTACTTC.

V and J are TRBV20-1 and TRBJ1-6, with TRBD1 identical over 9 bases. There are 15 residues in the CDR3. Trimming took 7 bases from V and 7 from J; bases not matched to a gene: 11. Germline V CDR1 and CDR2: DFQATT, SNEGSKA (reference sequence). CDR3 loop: CSVLTGTGYNSPLHF. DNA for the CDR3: TGCAGTGTGCTTACGGGGACAGGGTACAATTCACCCCTCCACTTT.

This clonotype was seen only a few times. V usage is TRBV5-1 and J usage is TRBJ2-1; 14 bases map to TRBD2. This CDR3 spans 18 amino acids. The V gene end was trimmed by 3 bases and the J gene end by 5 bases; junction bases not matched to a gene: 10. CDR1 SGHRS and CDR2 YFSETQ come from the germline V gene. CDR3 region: CASSSGTSGRNSDNEQFF. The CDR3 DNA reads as TGCGCCAGCAGCTCCGGGACTAGCGGGAGAAATAGCGACAATGAGCAGTTCTTC.

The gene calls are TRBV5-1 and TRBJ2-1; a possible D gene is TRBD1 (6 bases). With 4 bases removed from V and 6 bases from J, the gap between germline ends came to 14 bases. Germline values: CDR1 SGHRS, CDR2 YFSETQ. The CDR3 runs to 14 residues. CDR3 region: CASSLWVGANEQFF. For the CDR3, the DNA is TGCGCCAGCAGCCTCTGGGTGGGGGCCAATGAGCAGTTCTTC.

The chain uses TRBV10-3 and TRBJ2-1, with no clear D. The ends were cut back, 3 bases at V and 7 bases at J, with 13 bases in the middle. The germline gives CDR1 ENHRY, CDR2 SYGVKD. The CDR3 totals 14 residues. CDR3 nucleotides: TGTGCCATCAGTGACCCGGGTGACGAGAATGAGCAGTTCTTC. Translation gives CAISDPGDENEQFF.

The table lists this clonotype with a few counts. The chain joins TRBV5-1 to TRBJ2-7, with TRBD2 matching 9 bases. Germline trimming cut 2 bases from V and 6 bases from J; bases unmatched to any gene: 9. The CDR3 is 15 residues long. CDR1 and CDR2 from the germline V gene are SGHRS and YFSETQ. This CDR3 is CASSFLAGLPGEQYF. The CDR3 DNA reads TGCGCCAGCAGCTTCCTAGCGGGACTGCCGGGCGAGCAGTACTTC.

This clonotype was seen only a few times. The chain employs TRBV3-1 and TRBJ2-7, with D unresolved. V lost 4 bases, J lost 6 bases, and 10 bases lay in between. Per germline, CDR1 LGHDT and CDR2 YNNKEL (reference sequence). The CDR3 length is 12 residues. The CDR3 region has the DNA TGTGCCAGCAGCCCCCAAGGGTTCGAGCAGTACTTC. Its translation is CASSPQGFEQYF.

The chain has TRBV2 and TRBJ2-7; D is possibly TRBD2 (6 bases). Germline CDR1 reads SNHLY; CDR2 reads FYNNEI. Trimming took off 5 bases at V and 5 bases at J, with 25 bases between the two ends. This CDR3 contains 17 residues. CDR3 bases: TGTGCCAGCAGTAAGTCGGGACTGCGTGCCGTAGGGAACGAGCAGTACTTC. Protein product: CASSKSGLRAVGNEQYF.

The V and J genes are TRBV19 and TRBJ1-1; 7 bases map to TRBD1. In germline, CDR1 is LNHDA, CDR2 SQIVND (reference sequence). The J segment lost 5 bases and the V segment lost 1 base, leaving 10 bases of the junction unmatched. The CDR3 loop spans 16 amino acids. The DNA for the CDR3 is TGTGCCAGTAGTATAGGTGGCAGGGGGAGGGATACTGAAGCTTTCTTT. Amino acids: CASSIGGRGRDTEAFF.

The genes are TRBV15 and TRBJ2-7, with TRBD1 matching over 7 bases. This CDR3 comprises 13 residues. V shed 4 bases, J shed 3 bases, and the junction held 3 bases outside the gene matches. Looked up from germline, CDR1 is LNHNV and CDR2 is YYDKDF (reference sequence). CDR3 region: CATSTRGFYEQYF. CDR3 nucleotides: TGTGCCACCAGCACCAGGGGGTTCTACGAGCAGTACTTC.

The CDR3 here is CASSEGHRAINQPQHF. The CDR3 DNA follows: TGTGCCAGCAGTGAGGGGCACAGGGCGATTAATCAGCCCCAGCATTTT. The rearrangement joins TRBV25-1 to TRBJ1-5, with D possibly being TRBD1 (6 bases). V dropped 3 bases and J dropped 4 bases, with 16 bases sitting between them. The CDR3 is 16 residues long. In germline, CDR1 is MGHDK, CDR2 SYGVNS.

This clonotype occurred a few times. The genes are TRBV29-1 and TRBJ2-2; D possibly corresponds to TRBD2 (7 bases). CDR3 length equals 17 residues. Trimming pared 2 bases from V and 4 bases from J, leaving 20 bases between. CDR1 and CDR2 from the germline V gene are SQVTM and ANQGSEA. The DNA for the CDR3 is TGCAGCGTTGAAACTCTGGGGGGGGGCCATCCCACCGGGGAGCTGTTTTTT. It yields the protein CSVETLGGGHPTGELFF.

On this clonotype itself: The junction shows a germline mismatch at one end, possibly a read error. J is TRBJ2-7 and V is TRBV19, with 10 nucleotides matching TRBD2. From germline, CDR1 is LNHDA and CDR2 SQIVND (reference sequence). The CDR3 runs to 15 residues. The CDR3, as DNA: TGTGCCAGCAGTACCGTAGCGGGAGGCCCCTACGAGCAGTACTTC. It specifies CASSTVAGGPYEQYF.

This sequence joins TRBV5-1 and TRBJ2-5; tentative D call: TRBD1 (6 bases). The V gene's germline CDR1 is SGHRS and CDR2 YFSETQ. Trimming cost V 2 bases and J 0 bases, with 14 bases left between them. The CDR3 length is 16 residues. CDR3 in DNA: TGCGCCAGCAGCTTCAGAGGGGGAGAGTACCAAGAGACCCAGTACTTC. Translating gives CASSFRGGEYQETQYF.

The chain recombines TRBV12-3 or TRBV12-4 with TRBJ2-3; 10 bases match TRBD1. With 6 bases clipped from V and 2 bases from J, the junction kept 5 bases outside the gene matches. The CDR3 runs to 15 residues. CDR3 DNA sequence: TGTGCCAGCAGCTCGGGACAGGGGAACACAGATACGCAGTATTTT. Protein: CASSSGQGNTDTQYF.

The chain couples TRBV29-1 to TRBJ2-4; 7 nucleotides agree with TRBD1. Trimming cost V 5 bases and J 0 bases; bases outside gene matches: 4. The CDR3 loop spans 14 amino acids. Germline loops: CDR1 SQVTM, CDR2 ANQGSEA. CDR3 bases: TGCAGCGTTCGGGACAGCGTAGCCAAAAACATTCAGTACTTC. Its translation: CSVRDSVAKNIQYF.

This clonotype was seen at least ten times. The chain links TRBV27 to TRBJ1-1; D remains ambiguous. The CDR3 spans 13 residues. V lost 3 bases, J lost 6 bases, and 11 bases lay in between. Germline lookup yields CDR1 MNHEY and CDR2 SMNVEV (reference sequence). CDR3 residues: CASSLERAAEAFF. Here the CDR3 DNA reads TGTGCCAGCAGTTTGGAACGGGCAGCTGAAGCTTTCTTT.

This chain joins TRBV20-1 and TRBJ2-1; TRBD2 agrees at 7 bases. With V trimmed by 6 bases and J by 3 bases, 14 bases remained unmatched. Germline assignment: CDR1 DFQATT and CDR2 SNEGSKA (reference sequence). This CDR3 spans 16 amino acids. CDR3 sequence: CSAQRASGSFYNEQFF. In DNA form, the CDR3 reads TGCAGTGCCCAAAGGGCTAGCGGTTCATTCTACAATGAGCAGTTCTTC.

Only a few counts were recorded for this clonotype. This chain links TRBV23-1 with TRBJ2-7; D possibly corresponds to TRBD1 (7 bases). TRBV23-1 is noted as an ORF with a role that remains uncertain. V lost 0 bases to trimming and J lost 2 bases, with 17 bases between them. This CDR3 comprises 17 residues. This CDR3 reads CASSQSARDSLTYEQYF. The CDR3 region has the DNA TGCGCCAGCAGTCAATCCGCGCGGGACAGCTTGACCTACGAGCAGTACTTC.

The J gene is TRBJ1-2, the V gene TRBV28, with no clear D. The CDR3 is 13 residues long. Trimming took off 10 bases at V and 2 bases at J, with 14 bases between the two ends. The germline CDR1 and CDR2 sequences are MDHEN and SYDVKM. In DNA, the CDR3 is TGTGCCACCCTTCTGGCGAGGAACTATGGCTACACCTTC. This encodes CATLLARNYGYTF.

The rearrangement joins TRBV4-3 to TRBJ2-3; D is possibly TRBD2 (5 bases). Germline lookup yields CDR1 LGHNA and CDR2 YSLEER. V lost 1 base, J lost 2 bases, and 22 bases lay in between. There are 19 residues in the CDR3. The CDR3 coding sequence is TGCGCCAGCAGCCAAGGTTTTATAGGTCGAGAGAGGGTCACAGATACGCAGTATTTT. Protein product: CASSQGFIGRERVTDTQYF.

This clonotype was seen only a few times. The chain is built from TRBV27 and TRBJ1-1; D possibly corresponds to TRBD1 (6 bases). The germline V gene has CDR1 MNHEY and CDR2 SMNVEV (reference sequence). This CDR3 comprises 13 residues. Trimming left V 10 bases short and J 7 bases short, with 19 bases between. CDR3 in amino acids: CATQHRAGGEAFF. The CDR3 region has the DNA TGTGCCACCCAACACAGGGCCGGTGGTGAAGCTTTCTTT.

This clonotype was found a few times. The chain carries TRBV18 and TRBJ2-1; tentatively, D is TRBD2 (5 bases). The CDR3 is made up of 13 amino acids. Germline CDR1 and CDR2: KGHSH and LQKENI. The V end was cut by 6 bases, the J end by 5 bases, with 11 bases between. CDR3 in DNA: TGTGCCAGCTCTCCGGGATCAAACAATGAGCAGTTCTTC. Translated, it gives CASSPGSNNEQFF.

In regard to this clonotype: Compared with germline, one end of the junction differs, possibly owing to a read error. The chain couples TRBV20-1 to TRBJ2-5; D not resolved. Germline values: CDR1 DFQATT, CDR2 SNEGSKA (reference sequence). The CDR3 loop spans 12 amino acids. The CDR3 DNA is TGCAGTGCTCGAGAGCCAGTCTCGCCCCAGTACTTC. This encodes CSAREPVSPQYF.

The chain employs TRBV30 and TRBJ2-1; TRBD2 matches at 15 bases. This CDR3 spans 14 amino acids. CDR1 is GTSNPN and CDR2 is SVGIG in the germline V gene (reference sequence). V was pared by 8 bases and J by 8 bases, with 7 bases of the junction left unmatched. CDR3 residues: CAVGLAGGYDEQFF. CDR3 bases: TGTGCCGTCGGACTAGCGGGAGGGTACGATGAGCAGTTCTTC.

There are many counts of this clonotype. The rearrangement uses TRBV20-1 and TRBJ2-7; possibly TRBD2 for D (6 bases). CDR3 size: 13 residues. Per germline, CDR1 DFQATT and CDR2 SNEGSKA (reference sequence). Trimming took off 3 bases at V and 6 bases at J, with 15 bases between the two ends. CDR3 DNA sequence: TGCAGTGCTAGTTGGGGGGTCGGGGCCGAGCAGTACTTC. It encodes CSASWGVGAEQYF.